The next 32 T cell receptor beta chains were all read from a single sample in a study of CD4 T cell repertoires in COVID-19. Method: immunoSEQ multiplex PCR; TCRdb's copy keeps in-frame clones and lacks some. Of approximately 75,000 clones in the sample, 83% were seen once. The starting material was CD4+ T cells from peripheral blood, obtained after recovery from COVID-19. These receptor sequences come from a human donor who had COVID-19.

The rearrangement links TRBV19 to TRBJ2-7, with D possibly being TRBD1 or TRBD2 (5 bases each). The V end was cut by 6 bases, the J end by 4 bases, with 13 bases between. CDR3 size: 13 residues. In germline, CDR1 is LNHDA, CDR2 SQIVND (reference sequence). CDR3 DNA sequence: TGTGCCAGTAGCGTACATGGGGGATACGAGCAGTACTTC. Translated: CASSVHGGYEQYF.

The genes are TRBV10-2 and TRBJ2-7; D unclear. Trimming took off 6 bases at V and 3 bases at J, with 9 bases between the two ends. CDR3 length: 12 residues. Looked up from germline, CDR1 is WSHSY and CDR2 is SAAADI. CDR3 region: CASRGQYYEQYF. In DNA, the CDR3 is TGCGCCAGCAGAGGCCAGTACTACGAGCAGTACTTC.

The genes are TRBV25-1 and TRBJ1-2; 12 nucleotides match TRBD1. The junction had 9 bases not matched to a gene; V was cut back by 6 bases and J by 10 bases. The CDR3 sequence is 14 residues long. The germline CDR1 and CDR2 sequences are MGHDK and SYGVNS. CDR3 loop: CASSRPGTGGDYTF. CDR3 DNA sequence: TGTGCCAGCAGCCGACCGGGGACAGGGGGCGACTACACCTTC.

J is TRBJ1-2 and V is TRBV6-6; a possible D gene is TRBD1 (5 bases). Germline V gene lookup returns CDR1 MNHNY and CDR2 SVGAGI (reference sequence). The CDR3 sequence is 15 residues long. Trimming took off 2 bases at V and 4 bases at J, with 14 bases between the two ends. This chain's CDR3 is CASSYLDSLSYGYTF. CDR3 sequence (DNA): TGTGCCAGCAGTTACCTAGACAGCCTTTCCTATGGCTACACCTTC.

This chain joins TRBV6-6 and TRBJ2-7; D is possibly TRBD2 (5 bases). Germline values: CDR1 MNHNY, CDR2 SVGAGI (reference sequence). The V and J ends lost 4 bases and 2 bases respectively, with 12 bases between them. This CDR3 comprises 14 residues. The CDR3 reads CASSFLSGTYEQYF. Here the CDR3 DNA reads TGTGCCAGCAGTTTCTTGAGCGGTACCTACGAGCAGTACTTC.

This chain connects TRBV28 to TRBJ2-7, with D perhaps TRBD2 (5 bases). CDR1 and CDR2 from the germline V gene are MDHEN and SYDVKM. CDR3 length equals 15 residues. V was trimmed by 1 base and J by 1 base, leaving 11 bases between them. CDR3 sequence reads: CASSLSASWSYEQYF. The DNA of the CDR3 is TGTGCCAGCAGTTTATCGGCTAGCTGGTCCTACGAGCAGTACTTC. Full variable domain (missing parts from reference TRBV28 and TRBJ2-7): DVKVTQSSRYLVKRTGEKVFLECVQDMDHENMFWYRQDPGLGLRLIYFSYDVKMKEKGDIPEGYSVSREKKERFSLILESASTNQTSMYLCASSLSASWSYEQYFGPGTRLTVT.

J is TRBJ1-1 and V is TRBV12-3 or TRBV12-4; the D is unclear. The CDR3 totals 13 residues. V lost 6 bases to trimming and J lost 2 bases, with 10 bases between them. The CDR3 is CASRRWGNTEAFF. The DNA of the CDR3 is TGTGCCAGCAGGAGATGGGGTAACACTGAAGCTTTCTTT.

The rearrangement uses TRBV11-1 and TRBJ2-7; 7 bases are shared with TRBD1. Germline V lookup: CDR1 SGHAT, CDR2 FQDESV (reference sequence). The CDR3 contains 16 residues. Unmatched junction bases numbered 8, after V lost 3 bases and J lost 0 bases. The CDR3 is CASSLGSGQSSYEQYF. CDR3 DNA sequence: TGTGCCAGCAGCTTGGGTTCGGGACAGAGCTCCTACGAGCAGTACTTC.

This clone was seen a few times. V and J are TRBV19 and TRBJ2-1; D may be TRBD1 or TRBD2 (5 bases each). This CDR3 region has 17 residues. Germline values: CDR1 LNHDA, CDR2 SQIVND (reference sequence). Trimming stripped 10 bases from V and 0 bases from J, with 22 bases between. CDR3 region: CATGRDAPSGSYNEQFF. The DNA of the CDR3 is TGTGCCACCGGAAGGGACGCTCCCTCCGGCTCCTACAATGAGCAGTTCTTC.

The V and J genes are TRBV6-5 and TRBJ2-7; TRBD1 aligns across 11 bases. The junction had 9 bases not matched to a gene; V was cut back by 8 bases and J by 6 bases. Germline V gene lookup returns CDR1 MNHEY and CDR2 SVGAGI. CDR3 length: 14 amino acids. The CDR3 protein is CASGGTGGVGEQYF. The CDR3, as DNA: TGTGCCAGCGGCGGGACAGGGGGAGTCGGCGAGCAGTACTTC.

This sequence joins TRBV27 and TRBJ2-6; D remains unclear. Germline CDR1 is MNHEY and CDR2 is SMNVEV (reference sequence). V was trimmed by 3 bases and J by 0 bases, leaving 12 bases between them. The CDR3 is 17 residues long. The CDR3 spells CASSFFYLASGANVLTF. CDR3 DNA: TGTGCCAGCAGTTTCTTCTATCTGGCCTCTGGGGCCAACGTCCTGACTTTC.

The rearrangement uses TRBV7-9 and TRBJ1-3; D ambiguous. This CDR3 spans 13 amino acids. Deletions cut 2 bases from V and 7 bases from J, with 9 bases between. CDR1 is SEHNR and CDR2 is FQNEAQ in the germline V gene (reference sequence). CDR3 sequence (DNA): TGTGCCAGCAGCTTAAATAGGGAGAACACCATATATTTT. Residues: CASSLNRENTIYF.

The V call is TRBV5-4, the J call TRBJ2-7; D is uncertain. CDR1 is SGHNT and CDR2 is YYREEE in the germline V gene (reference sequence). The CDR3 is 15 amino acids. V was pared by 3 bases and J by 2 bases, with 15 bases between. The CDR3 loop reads CASSSFYEVPYEQYF. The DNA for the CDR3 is TGTGCCAGCAGCTCCTTCTACGAGGTCCCCTACGAGCAGTACTTC.

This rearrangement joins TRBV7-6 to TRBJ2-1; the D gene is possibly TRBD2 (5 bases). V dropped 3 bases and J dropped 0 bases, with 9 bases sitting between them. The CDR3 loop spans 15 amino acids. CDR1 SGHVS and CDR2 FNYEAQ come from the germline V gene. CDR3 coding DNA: TGTGCCAGCAGCTTGACGGGAAGCTCCTACAATGAGCAGTTCTTC. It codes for CASSLTGSSYNEQFF.

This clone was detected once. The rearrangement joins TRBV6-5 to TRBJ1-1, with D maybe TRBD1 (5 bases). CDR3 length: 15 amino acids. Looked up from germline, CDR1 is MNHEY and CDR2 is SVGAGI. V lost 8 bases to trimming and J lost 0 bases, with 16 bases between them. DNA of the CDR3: TGTGCCAGCGGGTTGGGGCTACAGCTGAACACTGAAGCTTTCTTT. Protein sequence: CASGLGLQLNTEAFF.

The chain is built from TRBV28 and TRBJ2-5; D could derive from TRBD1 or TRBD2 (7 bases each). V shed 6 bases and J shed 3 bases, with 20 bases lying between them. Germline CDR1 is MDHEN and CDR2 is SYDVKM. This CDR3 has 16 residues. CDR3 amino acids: CASSPQGGRQEETQYF. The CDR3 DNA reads TGTGCCAGCAGCCCTCAGGGGGGGCGCCAAGAAGAGACCCAGTACTTC. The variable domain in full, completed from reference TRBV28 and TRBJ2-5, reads DVKVTQSSRYLVKRTGEKVFLECVQDMDHENMFWYRQDPGLGLRLIYFSYDVKMKEKGDIPEGYSVSREKKERFSLILESASTNQTSMYLCASSPQGGRQEETQYFGPGTRLLVL.

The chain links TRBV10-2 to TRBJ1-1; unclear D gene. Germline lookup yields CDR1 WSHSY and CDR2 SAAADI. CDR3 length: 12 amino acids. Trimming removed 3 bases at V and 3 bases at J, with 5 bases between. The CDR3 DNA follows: TGCGCCAGCAGTGAACAGTACACTGAAGCTTTCTTT. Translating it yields CASSEQYTEAFF.

The CDR3 DNA sequence: TGTGCCAGCGGGACAGGGGCCCAAGAGACCCAGTACTTC. It translates to CASGTGAQETQYF. This chain uses TRBV18 with TRBJ2-5; TRBD1 matches at 10 bases. The CDR3 is made up of 13 amino acids. CDR1 and CDR2 from the germline V gene are KGHSH and LQKENI. V was pared by 8 bases and J by 1 base, with 1 base of the junction left unmatched.

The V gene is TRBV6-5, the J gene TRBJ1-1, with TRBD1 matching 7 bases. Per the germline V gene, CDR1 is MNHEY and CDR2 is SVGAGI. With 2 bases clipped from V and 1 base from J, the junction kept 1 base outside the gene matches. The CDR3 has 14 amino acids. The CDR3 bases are TGTGCCAGCAGTTACGGGACAGAGAACACTGAAGCTTTCTTT. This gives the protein CASSYGTENTEAFF.

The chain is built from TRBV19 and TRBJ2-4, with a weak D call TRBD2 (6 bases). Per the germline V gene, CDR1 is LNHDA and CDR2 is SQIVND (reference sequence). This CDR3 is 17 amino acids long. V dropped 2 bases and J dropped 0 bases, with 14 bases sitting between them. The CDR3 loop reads CASSIRSGVIAKNIQYF. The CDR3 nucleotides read TGTGCCAGTAGTATACGTAGCGGCGTAATAGCCAAAAACATTCAGTACTTC.

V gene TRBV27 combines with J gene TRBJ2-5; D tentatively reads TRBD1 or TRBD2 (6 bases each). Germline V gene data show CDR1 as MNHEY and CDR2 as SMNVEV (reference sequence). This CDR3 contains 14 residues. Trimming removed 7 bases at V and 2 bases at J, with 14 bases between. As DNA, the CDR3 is TGTGCCAGCAAATTAGGAGGGGGACAAGAGACCCAGTACTTC. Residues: CASKLGGGQETQYF.

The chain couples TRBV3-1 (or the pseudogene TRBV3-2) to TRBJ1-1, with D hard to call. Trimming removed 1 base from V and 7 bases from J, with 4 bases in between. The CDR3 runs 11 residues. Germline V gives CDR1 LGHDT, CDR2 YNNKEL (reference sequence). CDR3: CASSQGIEAFF. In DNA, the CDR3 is TGTGCCAGCAGCCAAGGGATTGAAGCTTTCTTT.

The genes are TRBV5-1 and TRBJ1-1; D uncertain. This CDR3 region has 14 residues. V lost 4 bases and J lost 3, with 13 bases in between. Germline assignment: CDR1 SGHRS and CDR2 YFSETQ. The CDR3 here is CASSPRAEYTEAFF. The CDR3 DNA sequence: TGCGCCAGCAGCCCCCGGGCAGAATACACTGAAGCTTTCTTT. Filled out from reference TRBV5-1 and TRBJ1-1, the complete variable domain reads KAGVTQTPRYLIKTRGQQVTLSCSPISGHRSVSWYQQTPGQGLQFLFEYFSETQRNKGNFPGRFSGRQFSNSRSEMNVSTLELGDSALYLCASSPRAEYTEAFFGQGTRLTVV.

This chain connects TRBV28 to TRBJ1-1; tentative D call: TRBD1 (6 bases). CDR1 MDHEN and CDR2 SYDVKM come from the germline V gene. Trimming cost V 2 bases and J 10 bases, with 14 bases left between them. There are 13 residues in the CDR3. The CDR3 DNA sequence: TGTGCCAGCAGTTTACCCTATGGACAGAGAGCTTTCTTT. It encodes CASSLPYGQRAFF.

The CDR3 DNA reads as TGCGCCAGCAGATCACGGGAGGGAATCATGGAGCAGTACTTC. Its translation: CASRSREGIMEQYF. This sequence joins TRBV5-1 and TRBJ2-7; TRBD2 aligns across 8 bases. V was pared by 5 bases and J by 7 bases, with 11 bases of the junction left unmatched. The CDR3 is 14 amino acids. Germline-derived CDR1 and CDR2 are SGHRS and YFSETQ.

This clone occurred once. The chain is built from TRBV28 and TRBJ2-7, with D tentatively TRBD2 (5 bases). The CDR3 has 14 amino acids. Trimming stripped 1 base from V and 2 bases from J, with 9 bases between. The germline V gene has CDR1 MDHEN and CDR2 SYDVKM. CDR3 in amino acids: CASSLSAAPYEQYF. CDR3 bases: TGTGCCAGCAGTTTATCAGCGGCACCCTACGAGCAGTACTTC.

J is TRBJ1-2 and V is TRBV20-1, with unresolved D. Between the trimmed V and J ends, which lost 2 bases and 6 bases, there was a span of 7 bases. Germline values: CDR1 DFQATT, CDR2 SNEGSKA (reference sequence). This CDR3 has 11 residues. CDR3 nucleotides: TGCAGTGCTAGACTGCGGGATGGCTACACCTTC. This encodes CSARLRDGYTF.

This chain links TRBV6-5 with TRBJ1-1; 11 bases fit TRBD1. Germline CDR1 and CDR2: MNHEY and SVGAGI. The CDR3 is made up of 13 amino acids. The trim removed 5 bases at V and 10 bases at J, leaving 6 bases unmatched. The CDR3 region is CASSRGQGARAFF. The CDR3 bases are TGTGCCAGCAGTCGCGGACAGGGGGCGCGAGCTTTCTTT.

The chain's CDR3 is CAISEFAGGAGYGYTF. The CDR3 region has the DNA TGTGCCATCAGTGAGTTTGCAGGGGGCGCAGGCTATGGCTACACCTTC. This rearrangement joins TRBV10-3 to TRBJ1-2; 8 bases agree with TRBD1. With 1 base clipped from V and 4 bases from J, the junction kept 8 bases outside the gene matches. The CDR3 loop spans 16 amino acids. The germline V gene encodes CDR1 ENHRY and CDR2 SYGVKD.

The CDR3 DNA reads TGTGCCAGCAGCCTATTTACTCCCAGGGGGGGAACTGAAGCTTTCTTT. This codes for CASSLFTPRGGTEAFF. V gene TRBV11-2 combines with J gene TRBJ1-1; 7 bases fit TRBD1. The V segment lost 5 bases and the J segment 5 bases; nucleotides outside the gene matches: 14. This CDR3 contains 16 residues. The germline gives CDR1 SGHAT, CDR2 FQNNGV.

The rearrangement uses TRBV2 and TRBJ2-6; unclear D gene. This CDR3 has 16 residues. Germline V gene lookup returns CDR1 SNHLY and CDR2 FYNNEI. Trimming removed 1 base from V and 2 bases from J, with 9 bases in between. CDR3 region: CASSEGSWAGANVLTF. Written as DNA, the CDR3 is TGTGCCAGCAGTGAAGGTTCGTGGGCTGGGGCCAACGTCCTGACTTTC.

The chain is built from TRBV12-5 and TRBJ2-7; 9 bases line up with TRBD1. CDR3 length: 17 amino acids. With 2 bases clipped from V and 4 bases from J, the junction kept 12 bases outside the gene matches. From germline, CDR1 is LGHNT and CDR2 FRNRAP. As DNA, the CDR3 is TGTGCTAGTGGTTTGTCAGGGGACAGGGAGCGAGCTTACGAGCAGTACTTC. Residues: CASGLSGDRERAYEQYF.